The sequence of this T cell receptor (beta chain) was determined in a study of sequential checkpoint blockade in melanoma. Study-level background: DNA from around 90 pretreatment tumor samples underwent TCRβ immunosequencing. Whole-study findings and limits: Pretreatment TIL clonality tracked with response in the nivolumab-first arm. Patients with week-13 increases in T-cell fraction and clonality benefited about 30 times more often.

Assay used: immunoSEQ multiplex PCR; TCRdb lists only in-frame clones, some missing. The sample has about 7,300 clones, less than 25% seen once. The sample holds many counts of this clone. Antigen: not known. Other DNA sequences from this sample encode an identical CDR3 as well. Treatment given: randomized to nivolumab then ipilimumab (arm A) or the reverse (arm B). DNA-damaging chemotherapy had not been given to any patient beforehand. The V and J ends lost 2 bases and 2 bases, in that order; junction bases with no gene match: 2. Germline lookup yields CDR1 SGDLS and CDR2 YYNGEE. This CDR3 has 15 residues.

The chain carries TRBV9 and TRBJ2-3, with 10 bases that match TRBD2. The sequences come from tumor tissue (inferred from file names), collected from a patient given nivolumab and ipilimumab in sequence. The origin of this receptor is a human donor with melanoma. The CDR3 spells CASSVTSGYTDTQYF. DNA for the CDR3: TGTGCCAGCAGCGTGACTAGCGGGTACACAGATACGCAGTATTTT.